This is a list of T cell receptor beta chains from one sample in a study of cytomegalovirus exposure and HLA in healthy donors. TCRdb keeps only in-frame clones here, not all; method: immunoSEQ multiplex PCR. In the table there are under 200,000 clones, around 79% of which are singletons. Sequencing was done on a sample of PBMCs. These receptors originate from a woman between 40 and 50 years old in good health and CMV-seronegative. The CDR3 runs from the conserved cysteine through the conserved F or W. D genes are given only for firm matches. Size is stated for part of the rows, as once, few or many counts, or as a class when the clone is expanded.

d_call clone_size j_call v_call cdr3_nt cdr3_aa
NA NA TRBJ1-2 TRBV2 TGTGCCAGCAGGGGGGGGGCCGGTGGTGGCTACACCTTC CASRGGAGGGYTF
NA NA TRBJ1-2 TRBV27 TGTGCCAGCAGTTTATTCGCCCCGCAGAAGGACCTCCAGGGGAATGGCTACACCTTC CASSLFAPQKDLQGNGYTF
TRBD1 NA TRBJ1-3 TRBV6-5 TGTGCCAGTGGGGACAGCCTCGGACCTGGAAACACCATATATTTT CASGDSLGPGNTIYF
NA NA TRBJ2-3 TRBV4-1 TGCGCCAGCAGCCAAGCCATCACAGATACGCAGTATTTT CASSQAITDTQYF
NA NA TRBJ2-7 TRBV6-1 TGTGCCAGCAGTGAAGTCCCGGCAGGGACATACGAGCAGTACTTC CASSEVPAGTYEQYF
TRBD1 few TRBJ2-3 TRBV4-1 TGCGCCAGCAGCCAAGAGGGGACAGGGGGAGCAGATACGCAGTATTTT CASSQEGTGGADTQYF
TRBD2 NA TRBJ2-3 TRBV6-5 TGTGCCACCCGAGACGGGGGGACAGATACGCAGTATTTT CATRDGGTDTQYF
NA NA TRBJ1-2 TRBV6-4 TGTGCCAGCAGTGAGTCCAGGGGCTATGGCTACACCTTC CASSESRGYGYTF
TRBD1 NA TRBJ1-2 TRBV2 TGTGCCAGCACTTGGACAGGGGGTGGCTACACCTTC CASTWTGGGYTF
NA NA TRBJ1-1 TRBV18 TGTGCCAGCTCACCAGACACCGACACTGAAGCTTTCTTT CASSPDTDTEAFF
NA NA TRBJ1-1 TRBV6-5 TGTGCCAGCAGTTACCAGGCAGGGCAGTACACTGAAGCTTTCTTT CASSYQAGQYTEAFF
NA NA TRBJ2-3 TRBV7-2 TGTGCCAGCAGCGCGATAGATACGCAGTATTTT CASSAIDTQYF
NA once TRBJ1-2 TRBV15 TGTGCCACCAGCAGAGGTTTAGGTCAGGACTATGGCTACACCTTC CATSRGLGQDYGYTF
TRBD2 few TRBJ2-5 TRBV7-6 TGTGCCAGCAGCTACGTAGCGGGGGGCCGTGAGACCCAGTACTTC CASSYVAGGRETQYF
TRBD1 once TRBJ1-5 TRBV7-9 TGTGCCAGCAGCGTATGGACAGGGCGAGACAATCAGCCCCAGCATTTT CASSVWTGRDNQPQHF
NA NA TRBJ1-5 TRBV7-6 TGTGCCAGCAGCTTAGGCGGGGGGGTTGATCAGCCCCAGCATTTT CASSLGGGVDQPQHF
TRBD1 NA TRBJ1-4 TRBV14 TGTGCCAGCAGCCAAGAATGGCCAGGGGGGAATGAAAAACTGTTTTTT CASSQEWPGGNEKLFF
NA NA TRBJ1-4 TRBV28 TGTGCCAGCAGTTTGGCACCAACTAATGAAAAACTGTTTTTT CASSLAPTNEKLFF
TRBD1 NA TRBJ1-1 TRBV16 TGTGCCAGCAGCCAATTCGTCGCAGGGGGCACTGAAGCTTTCTTT CASSQFVAGGTEAFF
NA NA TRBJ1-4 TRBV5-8 TGTGCCAGCAGCGGCGACAGTTGGAAACTGTTTTTT CASSGDSWKLFF
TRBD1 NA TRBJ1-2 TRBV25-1 TGTGCCAGCAGTGAATCCGGACAGGGAGTTGCCCTCTATGGCTACACCTTC CASSESGQGVALYGYTF
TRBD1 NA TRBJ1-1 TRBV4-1 TGCGCCAGCCAGGACAGGGGTTTGAACACTGAAGCTTTCTTT CASQDRGLNTEAFF
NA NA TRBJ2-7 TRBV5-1 TGCGCCAGCAGCTTGGAGTCAGGTTCCTACGAGCAGTACTTC CASSLESGSYEQYF
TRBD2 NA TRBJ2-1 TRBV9 TGTGCCAGCAGCGCTTCCGGGACTAGCGGGGGGAGCTCCTACAATGAGCAGTTCTTC CASSASGTSGGSSYNEQFF
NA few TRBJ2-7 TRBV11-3 TGTGCCAGCAGCTTAGCCCTAGTATACGAGCAGTACTTC CASSLALVYEQYF
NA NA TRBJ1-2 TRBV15 TGTGCCACCAGCAGAGCTATGGGGCGCGACTATGGCTACACCTTC CATSRAMGRDYGYTF
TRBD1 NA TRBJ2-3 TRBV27 TGTGCCAGCAGCCCGGGACAGGGGATTGATACGCAGTATTTT CASSPGQGIDTQYF
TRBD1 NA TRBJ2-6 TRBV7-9 TGTGCCAGCAGCTTAGGTCGGGACAGGGGGCCGGTAGGGGCCAACGTCCTGACTTTC CASSLGRDRGPVGANVLTF
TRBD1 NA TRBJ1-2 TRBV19 TGTGCCAGTAGTCCGGGACAGGGAAGAAACTATGGCTACACCTTT CASSPGQGRNYGYTF
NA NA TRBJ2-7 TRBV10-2 TGCGCCAGCAGTGAGGGGCCCTCCTACGAGCAGTACTTC CASSEGPSYEQYF
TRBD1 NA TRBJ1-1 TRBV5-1 TGCGCCAGCAGCTCACAGGGGTCGAACACTGAAGCTTTCTTT CASSSQGSNTEAFF
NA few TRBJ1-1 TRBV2 TGTGCCAGCAGACTGGGGGGAGGGGGACCCACTGAAGCTTTCTTT CASRLGGGGPTEAFF
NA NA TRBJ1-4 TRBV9 TGTGCCAGCAGCGCTGGAGGGGTGGATGAAAAACTGTTTTTT CASSAGGVDEKLFF
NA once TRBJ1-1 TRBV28 TGTGCCAGCAGGGGCTCGGGCGGGGAGACTGAAGCTTTCTTT CASRGSGGETEAFF
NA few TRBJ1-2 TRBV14 TGTGCCAGCAGCCGGGCGTTAAGCGGCTACACCTTC CASSRALSGYTF
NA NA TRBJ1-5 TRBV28 TGTGCCAGCAGTTCAACGACAAGGTACAATCAGCCCCAGCATTTT CASSSTTRYNQPQHF
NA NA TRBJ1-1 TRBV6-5 TGTGCCAGCAGTGTAGGGGACACTGAAGCTTTCTTT CASSVGDTEAFF
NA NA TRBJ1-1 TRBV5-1 TGCGCCAGCAGCGTCCGGGAAGGGGGCACTGAAGCTTTCTTT CASSVREGGTEAFF
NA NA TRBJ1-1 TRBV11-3 TGTGCCAGCAGCTTCAGCGTGGAAGCTGAAGCTTTCTTT CASSFSVEAEAFF
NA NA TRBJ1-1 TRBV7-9 TGTGCCAGCAGCTCCTCACAGGGCCAGGGCACTGAAGCTTTCTTT CASSSSQGQGTEAFF
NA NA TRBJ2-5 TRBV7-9 TGTGCCAGCAGGCAGGGGAACGAGGGGACCCAGTACTTC CASRQGNEGTQYF
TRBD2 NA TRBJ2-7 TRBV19 TGTGCCAGTAGACGACTAGCGGGGTCCTACGAGCAGTACTTC CASRRLAGSYEQYF
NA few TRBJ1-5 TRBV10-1 TGCGCCAGCACCCGGTGGGGGGGTAGCAATCAGCCCCAGCATTTT CASTRWGGSNQPQHF
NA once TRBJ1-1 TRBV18 TGTGCCAGCTCACCACCCGAAGGGGTCGTCACTGAAGCTTTCTTT CASSPPEGVVTEAFF
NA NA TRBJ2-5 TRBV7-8 TGTGCCAGCAGCGCCTTGACTCGGAAGGAGACCCAGTACTTC CASSALTRKETQYF
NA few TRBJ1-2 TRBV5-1 TGCGCCAGCAGCTTGGAAGAATATAGTCGATATGGCTACACCTTC CASSLEEYSRYGYTF
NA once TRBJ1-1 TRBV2 TGTGCCAGCAGTGAGCCCACAGGGAGGAACACTGAAGCTTTCTTT CASSEPTGRNTEAFF
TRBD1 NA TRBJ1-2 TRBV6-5 TGTGCCAGCAGTTACGCCGACAGGGTTGGTGGCTACACCTTC CASSYADRVGGYTF
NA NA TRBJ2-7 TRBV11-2 TGTGCCAGCAGCCCTCCCGCCGGGGAGTACACTTCCTACGAGCAGTACTTC CASSPPAGEYTSYEQYF
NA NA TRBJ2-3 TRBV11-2 TGTGCCAGCAGCCCAAGATCAGGGCAACTCCGCACAGATACGCAGTATTTT CASSPRSGQLRTDTQYF
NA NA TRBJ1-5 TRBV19 TGTGCCAGTAGCCTCGACATGGGGCCCCAGCATTTT CASSLDMGPQHF
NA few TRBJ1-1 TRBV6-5 TGTGCCAGCACCCGGAACACTGAAGCTTTCTTT CASTRNTEAFF
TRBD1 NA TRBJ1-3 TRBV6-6 TGTGCCAGCAGTGGACAGGGCTTAGTTAGAAACACCATATATTTT CASSGQGLVRNTIYF
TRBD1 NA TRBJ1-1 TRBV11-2 TGTGCCAGCAGCACATACAGGGGAATAAACACTGAAGCTTTCTTT CASSTYRGINTEAFF
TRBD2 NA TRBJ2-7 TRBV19 TGTGCCAGTAGCAACCCCGGGGGGGCCTACGAGCAGTACTTC CASSNPGGAYEQYF
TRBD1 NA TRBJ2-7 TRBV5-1 TGCGCCAGCAGCCTAAAAGGACAGGACTACGAGCAGTACTTC CASSLKGQDYEQYF
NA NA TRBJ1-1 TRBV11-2 TGTGCCAGCAGCCCCGCCTGGGGGCGAGCTTTCTTT CASSPAWGRAFF